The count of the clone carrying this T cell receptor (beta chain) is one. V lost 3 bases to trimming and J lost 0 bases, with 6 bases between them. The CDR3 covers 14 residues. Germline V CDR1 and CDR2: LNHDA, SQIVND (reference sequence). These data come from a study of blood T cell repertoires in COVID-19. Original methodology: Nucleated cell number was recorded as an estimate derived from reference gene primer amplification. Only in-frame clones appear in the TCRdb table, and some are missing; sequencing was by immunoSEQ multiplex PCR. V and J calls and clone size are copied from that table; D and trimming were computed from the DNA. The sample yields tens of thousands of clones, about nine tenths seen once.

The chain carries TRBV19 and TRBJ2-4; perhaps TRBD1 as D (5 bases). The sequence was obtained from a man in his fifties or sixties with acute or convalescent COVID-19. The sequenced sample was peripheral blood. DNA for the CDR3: TGTGCCAGTAGTATCACAGGAGCCAAAAACATTCAGTACTTC. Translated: CASSITGAKNIQYF.